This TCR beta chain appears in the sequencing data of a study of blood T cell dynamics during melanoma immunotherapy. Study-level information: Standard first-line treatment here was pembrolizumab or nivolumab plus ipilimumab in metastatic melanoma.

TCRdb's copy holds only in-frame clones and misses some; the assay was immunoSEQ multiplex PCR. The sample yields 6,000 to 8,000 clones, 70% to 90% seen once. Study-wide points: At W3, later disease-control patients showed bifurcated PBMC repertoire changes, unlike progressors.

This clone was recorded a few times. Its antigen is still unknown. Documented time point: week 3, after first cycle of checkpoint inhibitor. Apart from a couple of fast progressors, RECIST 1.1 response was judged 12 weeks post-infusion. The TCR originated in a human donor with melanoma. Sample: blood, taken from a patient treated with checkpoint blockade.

CDR3 DNA: TGTGCCAGCATGAGGGAAGGCACCGGGGAGCTGTTTTTT. Its translation: CASMREGTGELFF. V usage is TRBV28 and J usage is TRBJ2-2, with D possibly matching TRBD2 (5 bases). The CDR3 has 13 residues. V lost 7 bases and J lost 4, with 10 bases in between. Germline V lookup: CDR1 MDHEN, CDR2 SYDVKM.